The 18 T cell receptor beta chains below all came from one sample that was sequenced in a study of vaccination effects on CD4 cells after COVID-19. Sequencing used immunoSEQ multiplex PCR; TCRdb keeps in-frame clones, though not all of them. The sample has 20,000 to 25,000 clones, roughly 80% seen once; the top ten hold less than 50%. No antigen is known for these receptors. Antigen-specific CD4+ T cells expanded by the ViraFEST assay with viral peptide pools were then sequenced. Upon completion of more than eight days in culture, CD4+ T cells were isolated. Convalescent patients had PCR-confirmed SARS-CoV-2 infection between March and December 2020. This material consisted of CD4+ T cells from PBMCs cultured with a peptide pool, taken before COVID-19 vaccination. These TCRs come from a human donor who had a prior SARS-CoV-2 infection.

This clone was observed a few times. The rearrangement joins TRBV12-5 to TRBJ1-5; D is undetermined. The CDR3 length is 15 residues. CDR1 LGHNT and CDR2 FRNRAP come from the germline V gene. In DNA, the CDR3 is TGTGCGGGGTTCCCCACACTTTATAGCAATCAGCCCCAGCATTTT. Its translation: CAGFPTLYSNQPQHF.

V is TRBV5-1 and J is TRBJ2-3, with D uncertain. The CDR3 totals 12 residues. From germline, CDR1 is SGHRS and CDR2 YFSETQ. V lost 3 bases and J 2 bases, leaving 4 bases between the germline ends. This CDR3 reads CASSYHTDTQYF. In nucleotides, the CDR3 is TGCGCCAGCAGCTACCACACAGATACGCAGTATTTT.

This clone is a singleton in its sample. This chain connects TRBV29-1 to TRBJ2-1, with 13 bases lining up with TRBD2. Germline V gene lookup returns CDR1 SQVTM and CDR2 ANQGSEA. CDR3 length equals 13 residues. The ends lost 4 bases at V and 12 bases at J; junction bases unmatched: 6. DNA of the CDR3: TGCAGCGTTGTAGGGACTAGCGGGGAAGCGCAGTTCTTC. This gives the protein CSVVGTSGEAQFF.

The J gene is TRBJ2-3, the V gene TRBV2, with D perhaps matching TRBD1 or TRBD2 (5 bases each). Germline V gene sequence: CDR1 SNHLY, CDR2 FYNNEI. The CDR3 consists of 15 residues. V was shortened by 4 bases and J by 1 base, with 12 bases between the two germline ends. CDR3 sequence reads: CASSVGQGGTDTQYF. The DNA for the CDR3 is TGTGCCAGCAGTGTAGGTCAGGGAGGCACAGATACGCAGTATTTT. Drawing the rest from reference TRBV2 and TRBJ2-3, the complete variable domain is EPEVTQTPSHQVTQMGQEVILRCVPISNHLYFYWYRQILGQKVEFLVSFYNNEISEKSEIFDDQFSVERPDGSNFTLKIRSTKLEDSAMYFCASSVGQGGTDTQYFGPGTRLTVL.

This clone was recorded once. The gene calls are TRBV7-3 and TRBJ2-3; D gene uncertain. Trimming pared 5 bases from V and 5 bases from J, leaving 11 bases between. Germline-derived CDR1 and CDR2 are SGHTA and FQGTGA. The CDR3 totals 13 residues. The CDR3 protein is CASSQWSGDTQYF. CDR3 DNA sequence: TGTGCCAGCAGCCAATGGTCGGGAGATACGCAGTATTTT. Using reference TRBV7-3 and TRBJ2-3 for the parts outside the CDR3, the full variable domain is GAGVSQTPSNKVTEKGKYVELRCDPISGHTALYWYRQSLGQGPEFLIYFQGTGAADDSGLPNDRFFAVRPEGSVSTLKIQRTERGDSAVYLCASSQWSGDTQYFGPGTRLTVL.

This chain links TRBV4-3 with TRBJ2-3, with D possibly TRBD2 on 6 matching bases. V gave up 3 bases and J gave up 4 bases, with 17 bases separating them. Per the germline V gene, CDR1 is LGHNA and CDR2 is YSLEER. There are 16 residues in the CDR3. CDR3 in amino acids: CASSQDWRRAADTQYF. The DNA for the CDR3 is TGCGCCAGCAGCCAGGATTGGCGGAGGGCGGCAGATACGCAGTATTTT.

V usage is TRBV27 and J usage is TRBJ1-2; D is undetermined. The CDR3 has 13 amino acids. Germline CDR1 reads MNHEY; CDR2 reads SMNVEV (reference sequence). Trimming removed 1 base at V and 9 bases at J, with 12 bases between. DNA for the CDR3: TGTGCCAGCAGTTTATTGGACGGAGGCAGCTACACCTTC. Amino acids: CASSLLDGGSYTF.

The chain couples TRBV6-1 to TRBJ1-4, with TRBD1 as a possible D gene (6 bases). Looked up from germline, CDR1 is MNHNS and CDR2 is SASEGT. Trimming removed 3 bases from V and 6 bases from J, with 11 bases in between. The CDR3 length is 14 residues. CDR3 residues: CASSDGGGYEKLFF. For the CDR3, the DNA is TGTGCCAGCAGTGATGGGGGGGGCTATGAAAAACTGTTTTTT.

The chain links TRBV14 to TRBJ2-1, with a tentative D call TRBD2 (5 bases). Germline V CDR1 and CDR2: SGHDN, FVKESK. V was clipped by 4 bases and J by 9 bases, with 16 bases between them. This CDR3 has 14 amino acids. CDR3 sequence: CASSRQLGTPEQFF. The CDR3 bases are TGTGCCAGCAGCCGACAACTAGGAACCCCTGAGCAGTTCTTC.

The chain has TRBV7-2 and TRBJ2-1, with 7 positions matching TRBD2. This CDR3 has 15 amino acids. The germline V gene encodes CDR1 SGHTA and CDR2 FQGNSA. The ends lost 5 bases at V and 9 bases at J; junction bases unmatched: 13. This CDR3 reads CASSPARDWGGEQFF. The CDR3 DNA is TGTGCCAGCAGCCCAGCCCGGGACTGGGGGGGTGAGCAGTTCTTC.

The CDR3 DNA is TGTGCCAGCACCAAATGGGACCCCCCTTCACCCCTCCACTTT. It codes for CASTKWDPPSPLHF. J is TRBJ1-6 and V is TRBV7-9; weak D call: TRBD1 (5 bases). This CDR3 region has 14 residues. The germline V gene encodes CDR1 SEHNR and CDR2 FQNEAQ (reference sequence). The V gene lost 7 bases and the J gene lost 9 bases, with 16 bases spanning the gap. Full variable domain (remainder filled in from reference TRBV7-9 and TRBJ1-6): DTGVSQNPRHKITKRGQNVTFRCDPISEHNRLYWYRQTLGQGPEFLTYFQNEAQLEKSRLLSDRFSAERPKGSFSTLEIQRTEQGDSAMYLCASTKWDPPSPLHFGNGTRLTVT.

The chain joins TRBV5-6 to TRBJ1-2; TRBD1 is a possible D gene (6 bases). The CDR3 runs 15 residues. Germline V gene lookup returns CDR1 SGHDT and CDR2 YYEEEE. V was cut by 2 bases and J by 7 bases, with 18 bases left in between. The CDR3 region is CASSLRGVYVFGYTF. CDR3 nucleotide sequence: TGTGCCAGCAGCTTAAGGGGGGTATACGTTTTTGGCTACACCTTC.

This clone has only a few counts. V gene TRBV6-1 combines with J gene TRBJ2-7; 9 bases line up with TRBD2. Trimming at V came to 3 bases and at J to 3 bases, leaving 0 bases not matched to a gene. CDR3 length: 13 residues. Germline assignment: CDR1 MNHNS and CDR2 SASEGT. The CDR3 sequence is CASSETSGYEQYF. The CDR3 DNA reads TGTGCCAGCAGTGAGACTAGCGGCTACGAGCAGTACTTC.

This chain links TRBV7-2 with TRBJ2-1; D uncertain. With 5 bases removed from V and 0 bases from J, the gap between germline ends came to 11 bases. Germline assignment: CDR1 SGHTA and CDR2 FQGNSA. This CDR3 is built from 15 residues. CDR3 residues: CASSAVRLSYNEQFF. The CDR3 DNA follows: TGTGCCAGCAGCGCTGTGAGACTCTCCTACAATGAGCAGTTCTTC.

This chain joins TRBV19 and TRBJ1-6; TRBD1 is a possible D gene (6 bases). Germline CDR1 reads LNHDA; CDR2 reads SQIVND (reference sequence). The CDR3 consists of 14 residues. Deletions cut 10 bases from V and 4 bases from J, with 14 bases between. CDR3 in DNA: TGTGCCACTTCGGACAGTACTTATAATTCACCCCTCCACTTT. Translating gives CATSDSTYNSPLHF.

The CDR3 region is CATSGDWRETQYF. The CDR3, as DNA: TGTGCCACCAGCGGCGACTGGCGGGAGACCCAGTACTTC. The chain is built from TRBV15 and TRBJ2-5, with no clear D. V was trimmed by 5 bases and J by 5 bases, leaving 12 bases between them. This CDR3 spans 13 amino acids. Looked up from germline, CDR1 is LNHNV and CDR2 is YYDKDF (reference sequence).

The chain employs TRBV15 and TRBJ2-5, with D perhaps being TRBD1 or TRBD2 (5 bases each). The CDR3 covers 19 residues. Trimming removed 1 base at V and 4 bases at J, with 25 bases between. Germline lookup yields CDR1 LNHNV and CDR2 YYDKDF (reference sequence). This chain's CDR3 is CATSRVPYPGGGRGETQYF. In DNA, the CDR3 is TGTGCCACCAGCAGAGTTCCTTACCCGGGTGGGGGTCGGGGAGAGACCCAGTACTTC.

This clone occurred a few times. J is TRBJ1-6 and V is TRBV5-4; weak D call: TRBD1 (5 bases). The CDR3 extends over 14 amino acids. V was pared by 4 bases and J by 8 bases, with 13 bases between. Per germline, CDR1 SGHNT and CDR2 YYREEE (reference sequence). CDR3: CASSLAAGDSPLHF. For the CDR3, the DNA is TGTGCCAGCAGCCTGGCCGCGGGGGATTCACCCCTCCACTTT. Full variable domain (outside the CDR3, taken from reference TRBV5-4 and TRBJ1-6): ETGVTQSPTHLIKTRGQQVTLRCSSQSGHNTVSWYQQALGQGPQFIFQYYREEENGRGNFPPRFSGLQFPNYSSELNVNALELDDSALYLCASSLAAGDSPLHFGNGTRLTVT.